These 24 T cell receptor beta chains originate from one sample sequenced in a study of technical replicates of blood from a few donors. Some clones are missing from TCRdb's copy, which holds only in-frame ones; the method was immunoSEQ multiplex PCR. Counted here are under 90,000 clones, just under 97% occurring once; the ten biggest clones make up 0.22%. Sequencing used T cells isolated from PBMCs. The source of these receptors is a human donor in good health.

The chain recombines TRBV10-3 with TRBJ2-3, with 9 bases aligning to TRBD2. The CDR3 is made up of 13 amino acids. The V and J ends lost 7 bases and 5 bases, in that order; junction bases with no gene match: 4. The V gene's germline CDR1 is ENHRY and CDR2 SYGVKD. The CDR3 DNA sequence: TGTGCCATCAAATCAGCGGGAGGAGATACGCAGTATTTT. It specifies CAIKSAGGDTQYF.

CDR3 nucleotide sequence: TGCGCCACCTCGAGAGGGACAGGGGACACCGGGGAGCTGTTTTTT. Translated, it gives CATSRGTGDTGELFF. The rearrangement uses TRBV5-1 and TRBJ2-2; 10 nucleotides align to TRBD1. This CDR3 is built from 15 residues. CDR1 SGHRS and CDR2 YFSETQ come from the germline V gene. V trimming: 9 bases; J trimming: 3 bases; junction bases outside the gene matches: 8.

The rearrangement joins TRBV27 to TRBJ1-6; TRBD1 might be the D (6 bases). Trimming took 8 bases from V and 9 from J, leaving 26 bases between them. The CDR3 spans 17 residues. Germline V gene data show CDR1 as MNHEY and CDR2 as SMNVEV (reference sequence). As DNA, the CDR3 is TGTGCCAGCGGCCCGGCGCAGGGGCTAAAGGGAATTTCACCCCTCCACTTT. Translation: CASGPAQGLKGISPLHF.

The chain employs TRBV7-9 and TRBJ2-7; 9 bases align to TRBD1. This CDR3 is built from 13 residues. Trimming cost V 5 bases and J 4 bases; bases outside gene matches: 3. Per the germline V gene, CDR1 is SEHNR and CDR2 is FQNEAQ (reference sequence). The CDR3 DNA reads TGTGCCAGCAGCCGGGGACAGGGTTACGAGCAGTACTTC. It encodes CASSRGQGYEQYF.

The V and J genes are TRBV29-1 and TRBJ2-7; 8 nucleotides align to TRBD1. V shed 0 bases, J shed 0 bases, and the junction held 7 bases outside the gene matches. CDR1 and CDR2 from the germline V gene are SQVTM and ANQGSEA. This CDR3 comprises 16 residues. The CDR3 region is CSVEERTGTRSYEQYF. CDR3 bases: TGCAGCGTTGAAGAGAGGACAGGGACCCGCTCCTACGAGCAGTACTTC.

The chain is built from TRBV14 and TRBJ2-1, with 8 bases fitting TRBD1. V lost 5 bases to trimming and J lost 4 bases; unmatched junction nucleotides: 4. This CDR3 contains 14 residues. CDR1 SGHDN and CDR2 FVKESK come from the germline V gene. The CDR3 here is CASSDRGGYNEQFF. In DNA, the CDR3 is TGTGCCAGCAGCGACAGGGGCGGATACAATGAGCAGTTCTTC. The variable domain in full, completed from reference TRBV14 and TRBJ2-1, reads EAGVTQFPSHSVIEKGQTVTLRCDPISGHDNLYWYRRVMGKEIKFLLHFVKESKQDESGMPNNRFLAERTGGTYSTLKVQPAELEDSGVYFCASSDRGGYNEQFFGPGTRLTVL.

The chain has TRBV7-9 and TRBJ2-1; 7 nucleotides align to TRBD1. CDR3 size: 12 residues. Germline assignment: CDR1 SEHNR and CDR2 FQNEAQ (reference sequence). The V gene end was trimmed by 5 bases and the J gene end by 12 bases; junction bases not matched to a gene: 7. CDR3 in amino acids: CASSPTGLRQFF. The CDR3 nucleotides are TGTGCCAGCAGCCCGACAGGGTTGAGGCAGTTCTTC.

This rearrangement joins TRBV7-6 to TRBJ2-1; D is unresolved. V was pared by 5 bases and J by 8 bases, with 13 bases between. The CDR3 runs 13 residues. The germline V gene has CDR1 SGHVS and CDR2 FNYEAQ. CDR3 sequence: CASSLGIRDEQFF. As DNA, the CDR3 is TGTGCCAGCAGCCTAGGGATCCGGGATGAGCAGTTCTTC.

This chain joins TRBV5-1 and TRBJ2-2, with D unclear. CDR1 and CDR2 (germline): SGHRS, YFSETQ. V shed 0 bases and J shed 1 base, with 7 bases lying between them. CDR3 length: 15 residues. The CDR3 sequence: CASSLGAWNTGELFF. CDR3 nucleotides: TGCGCCAGCAGCTTGGGGGCTTGGAACACCGGGGAGCTGTTTTTT.

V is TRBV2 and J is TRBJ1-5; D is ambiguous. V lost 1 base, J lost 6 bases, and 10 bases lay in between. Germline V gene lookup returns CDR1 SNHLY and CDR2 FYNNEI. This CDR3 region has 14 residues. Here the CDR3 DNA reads TGTGCCAGCAGTGAAGACAGAGCCTCTCAGCCCCAGCATTTT. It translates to CASSEDRASQPQHF.

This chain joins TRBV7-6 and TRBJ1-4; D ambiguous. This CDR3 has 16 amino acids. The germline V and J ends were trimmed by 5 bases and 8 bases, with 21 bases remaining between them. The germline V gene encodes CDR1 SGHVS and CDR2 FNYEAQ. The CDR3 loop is CASSPGTETPWEKLFF. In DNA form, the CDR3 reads TGTGCCAGCAGCCCGGGTACGGAAACCCCTTGGGAAAAACTGTTTTTT.

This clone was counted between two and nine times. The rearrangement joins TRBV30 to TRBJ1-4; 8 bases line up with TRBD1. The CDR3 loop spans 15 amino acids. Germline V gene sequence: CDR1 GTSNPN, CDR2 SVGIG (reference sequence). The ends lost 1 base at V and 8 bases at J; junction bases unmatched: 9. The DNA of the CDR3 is TGTGCCTGGAGTGCCCCCGGGACAGGAGGGGAAAAACTGTTTTTT. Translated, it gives CAWSAPGTGGEKLFF.

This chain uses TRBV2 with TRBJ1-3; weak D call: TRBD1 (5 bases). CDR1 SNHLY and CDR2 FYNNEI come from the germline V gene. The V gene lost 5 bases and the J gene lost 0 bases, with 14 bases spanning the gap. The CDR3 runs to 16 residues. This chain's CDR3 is CASSQTDTYSGNTIYF. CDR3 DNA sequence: TGTGCCAGCAGTCAGACGGACACCTACTCTGGAAACACCATATATTTT. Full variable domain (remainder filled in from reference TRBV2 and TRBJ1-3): EPEVTQTPSHQVTQMGQEVILRCVPISNHLYFYWYRQILGQKVEFLVSFYNNEISEKSEIFDDQFSVERPDGSNFTLKIRSTKLEDSAMYFCASSQTDTYSGNTIYFGEGSWLTVV.

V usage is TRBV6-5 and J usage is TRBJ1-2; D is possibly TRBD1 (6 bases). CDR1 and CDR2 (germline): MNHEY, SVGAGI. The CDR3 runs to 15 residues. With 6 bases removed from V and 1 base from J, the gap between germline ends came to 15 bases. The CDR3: CASRPGQLLNYGYTF. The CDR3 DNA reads TGTGCCAGCAGGCCGGGACAACTCCTTAACTATGGCTACACCTTC.

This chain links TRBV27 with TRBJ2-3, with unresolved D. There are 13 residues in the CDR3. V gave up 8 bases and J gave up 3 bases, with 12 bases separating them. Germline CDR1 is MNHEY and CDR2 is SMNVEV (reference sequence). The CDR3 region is CASRGVSTDTQYF. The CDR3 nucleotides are TGTGCCAGCCGTGGAGTGAGTACAGATACGCAGTATTTT.

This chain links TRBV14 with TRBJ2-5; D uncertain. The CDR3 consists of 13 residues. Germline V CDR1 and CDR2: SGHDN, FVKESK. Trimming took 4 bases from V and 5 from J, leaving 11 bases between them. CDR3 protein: CASSRESLETQYF. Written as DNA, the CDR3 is TGTGCCAGCAGCCGCGAGAGTTTGGAGACCCAGTACTTC.

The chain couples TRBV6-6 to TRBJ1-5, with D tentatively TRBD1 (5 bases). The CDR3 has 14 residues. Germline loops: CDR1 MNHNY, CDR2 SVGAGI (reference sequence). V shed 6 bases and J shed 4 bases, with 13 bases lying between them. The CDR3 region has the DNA TGTGCCAGCAGCGCGGGACTACAAAATCAGCCCCAGCATTTT. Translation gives CASSAGLQNQPQHF.

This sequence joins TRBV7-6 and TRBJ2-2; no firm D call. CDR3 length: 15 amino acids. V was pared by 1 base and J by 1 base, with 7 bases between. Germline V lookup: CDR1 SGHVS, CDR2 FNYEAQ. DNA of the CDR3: TGTGCCAGCAGCTTAGTATCAGGGAACACCGGGGAGCTGTTTTTT. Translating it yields CASSLVSGNTGELFF.

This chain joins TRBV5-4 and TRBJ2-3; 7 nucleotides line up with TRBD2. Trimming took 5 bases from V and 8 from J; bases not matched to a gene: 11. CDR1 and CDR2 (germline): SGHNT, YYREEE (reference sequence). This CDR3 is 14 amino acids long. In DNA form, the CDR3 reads TGTGCCAGCAGGTCTTCCGGGACTACTATTACGCAGTATTTT. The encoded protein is CASRSSGTTITQYF.

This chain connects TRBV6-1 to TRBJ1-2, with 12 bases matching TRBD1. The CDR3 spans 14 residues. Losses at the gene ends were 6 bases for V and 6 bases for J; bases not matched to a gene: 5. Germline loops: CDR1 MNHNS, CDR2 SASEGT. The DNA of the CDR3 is TGTGCCAGCAGGGCGGGACAGGGGGCACATGGCTACACCTTC. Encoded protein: CASRAGQGAHGYTF.

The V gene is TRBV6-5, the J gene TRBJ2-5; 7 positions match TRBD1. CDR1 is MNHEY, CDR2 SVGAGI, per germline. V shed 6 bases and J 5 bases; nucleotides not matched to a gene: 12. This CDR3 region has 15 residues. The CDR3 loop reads CASRDQDRWGETQYF. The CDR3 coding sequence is TGTGCCAGCAGAGACCAGGACAGGTGGGGGGAGACCCAGTACTTC.

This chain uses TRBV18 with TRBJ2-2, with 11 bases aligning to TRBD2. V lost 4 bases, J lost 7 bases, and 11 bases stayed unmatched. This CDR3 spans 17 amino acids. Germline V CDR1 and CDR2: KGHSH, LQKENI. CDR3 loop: CASSRTSSGRIGGELFF. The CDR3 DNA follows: TGTGCCAGCTCACGAACCTCTAGCGGGAGGATTGGCGGGGAGCTGTTTTTT.

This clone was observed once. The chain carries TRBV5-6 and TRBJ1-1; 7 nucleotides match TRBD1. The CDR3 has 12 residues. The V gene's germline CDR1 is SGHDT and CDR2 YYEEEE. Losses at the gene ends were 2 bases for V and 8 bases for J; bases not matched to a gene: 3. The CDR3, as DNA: TGTGCCAGCAGCTTTCCGACAGGGGAAGCTTTCTTT. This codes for CASSFPTGEAFF.

CDR3 sequence: CASSVGLQPQHF. In DNA, the CDR3 is TGTGCCAGCAGCGTAGGGCTTCAGCCCCAGCATTTT. The chain employs TRBV9 and TRBJ1-5; D unclear. CDR3 length equals 12 residues. The V and J ends lost 0 bases and 6 bases respectively, with 4 bases between them. Germline values: CDR1 SGDLS, CDR2 YYNGEE.